Below, 12 T cell receptor beta chains from the same sample are listed, as sequenced in a study of cytotoxic CD8 clonotypes in ibrutinib-treated CLL. Here immunoSEQ multiplex PCR was the method, and the copy in TCRdb shows in-frame clones only, minus some. The sample lists around 76,000 clones; around four fifths were seen once. The sample was PBMCs, taken after 24 months of ibrutinib treatment. These receptors all stem from a human donor with chronic lymphocytic leukemia.

In nucleotides, the CDR3 is TGTGCCAGTCTCCGGGCGGTCTCCTACGAGCAGTACTTC. Translating it yields CASLRAVSYEQYF. The chain combines TRBV2 with TRBJ2-7; D call uncertain. Deletions cut 9 bases from V and 0 bases from J, with 12 bases between. Germline lookup yields CDR1 SNHLY and CDR2 FYNNEI. CDR3 length: 13 amino acids.

J is TRBJ1-5 and V is TRBV2; unclear D gene. V was cut by 4 bases and J by 0 bases, with 13 bases left in between. This CDR3 spans 16 amino acids. Germline loops: CDR1 SNHLY, CDR2 FYNNEI. The CDR3 bases are TGTGCCAGCAGTGTACGGGGAAAACATAGCAATCAGCCCCAGCATTTT. Translating gives CASSVRGKHSNQPQHF.

Only a few counts were recorded for this clone. The J gene is TRBJ2-1, the V gene TRBV19, with TRBD1 as a possible D gene (6 bases). CDR1 and CDR2 (germline): LNHDA, SQIVND (reference sequence). V was pared by 4 bases and J by 6 bases, with 10 bases between. The CDR3 spans 13 residues. CDR3 DNA: TGTGCCAGTAGTAACAGGGACCGCAATGAGCAGTTCTTC. As protein: CASSNRDRNEQFF.

This chain joins TRBV4-2 and TRBJ1-1; D might be TRBD1 (6 bases). V dropped 2 bases and J dropped 13 bases, with 14 bases sitting between them. Germline CDR1 and CDR2: LGHNA and YNFKEQ. The CDR3 covers 12 residues. CDR3 bases: TGTGCCAGCAGCCAAAACAGGGTTGGAGTTTTCTTT. Protein: CASSQNRVGVFF.

This sequence joins TRBV7-3 and TRBJ2-3; 7 nucleotides align to TRBD2. The CDR3 extends over 14 amino acids. From germline, CDR1 is SGHTA and CDR2 FQGTGA. The J segment lost 4 bases and the V segment lost 1 base, leaving 2 bases of the junction unmatched. DNA of the CDR3: TGTGCCAGCAGCTTAAAGGCGGGAGCAGATACGCAGTATTTT. Encoded protein: CASSLKAGADTQYF.

The rearrangement uses TRBV6-5 and TRBJ1-2, with a tentative D call TRBD1 (6 bases). Germline V CDR1 and CDR2: MNHEY, SVGAGI. The CDR3 extends over 14 amino acids. Trimming cost V 2 bases and J 6 bases, with 13 bases left between them. DNA of the CDR3: TGTGCCAGCAGTTACGGGGGCTATGGGGATGGCTACACCTTC. It yields the protein CASSYGGYGDGYTF.

Worth noting for this clone: This sample also contains other DNA sequences that code for the same CDR3. V and J are TRBV10-3 and TRBJ2-7, with D possibly matching TRBD1 (6 bases). Trimming pared 0 bases from V and 4 bases from J, leaving 7 bases between. Per germline, CDR1 ENHRY and CDR2 SYGVKD. CDR3 length equals 13 residues. CDR3 in DNA: TGTGCCATCAGTGAGTCGAGGGGGTACGAGCAGTACTTC. Its translation is CAISESRGYEQYF.

CDR3 sequence: CASSLVNEQFF. As DNA, the CDR3 is TGTGCCAGCAGCTTAGTCAATGAGCAGTTCTTC. The rearrangement uses TRBV7-9 and TRBJ2-1; D gene unclear. The V end lost 1 base, the J end lost 6 bases, and 1 base lay between the germline ends. Germline V gene data show CDR1 as SEHNR and CDR2 as FQNEAQ (reference sequence). This CDR3 is 11 amino acids long.

The V and J genes are TRBV7-6 and TRBJ1-4, with TRBD1 matching 8 bases. Per germline, CDR1 SGHVS and CDR2 FNYEAQ. The CDR3 runs to 15 residues. V was clipped by 4 bases and J by 7 bases; unmatched bases: 8. The CDR3 reads CASSSLDRAAEKLFF. As DNA, the CDR3 is TGTGCCAGCAGCTCCTTGGACAGGGCGGCTGAAAAACTGTTTTTT.

This clone appeared a few times. The rearrangement uses TRBV4-1 and TRBJ1-5; D may be TRBD1 (6 bases). Germline V CDR1 and CDR2: MGHRA, YSYEKL. V lost 2 bases, J lost 6 bases, and 11 bases lay in between. CDR3 length equals 14 residues. The CDR3 here is CASSQSTGIQPQHF. CDR3 DNA: TGCGCCAGCAGCCAATCAACAGGGATTCAGCCCCAGCATTTT.

The rearrangement joins TRBV5-1 to TRBJ2-2; the D call may be TRBD1 or TRBD2 (5 bases each). Trimming took 9 bases from V and 1 from J, leaving 22 bases between them. In germline, CDR1 is SGHRS, CDR2 YFSETQ. This CDR3 has 17 residues. CDR3 protein: CATPRGGGSGNTGELFF. In DNA, the CDR3 is TGCGCCACCCCGAGGGGTGGCGGATCGGGGAACACCGGGGAGCTGTTTTTT.

This chain joins TRBV6-5 and TRBJ2-7; D remains ambiguous. The germline V gene has CDR1 MNHEY and CDR2 SVGAGI. This CDR3 contains 11 residues. The V gene lost 11 bases and the J gene lost 7 bases, with 15 bases spanning the gap. The CDR3 loop is CAVTGELEQYF. The CDR3 bases are TGTGCCGTCACTGGAGAGTTAGAGCAGTACTTC.